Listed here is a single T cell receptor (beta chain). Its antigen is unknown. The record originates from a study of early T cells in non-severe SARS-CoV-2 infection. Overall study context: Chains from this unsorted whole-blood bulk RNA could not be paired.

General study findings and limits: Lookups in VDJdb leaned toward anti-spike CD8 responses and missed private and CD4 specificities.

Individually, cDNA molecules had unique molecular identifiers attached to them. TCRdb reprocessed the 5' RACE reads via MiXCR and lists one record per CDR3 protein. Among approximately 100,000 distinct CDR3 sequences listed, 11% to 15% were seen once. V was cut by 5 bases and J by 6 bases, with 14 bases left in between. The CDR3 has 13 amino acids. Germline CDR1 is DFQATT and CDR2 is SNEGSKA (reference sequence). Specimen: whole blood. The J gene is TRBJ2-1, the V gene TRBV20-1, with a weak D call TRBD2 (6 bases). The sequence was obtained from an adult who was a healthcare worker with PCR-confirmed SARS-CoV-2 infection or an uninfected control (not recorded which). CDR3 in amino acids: CSAPPAGPNEQFF. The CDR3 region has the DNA TGCAGTGCTCCCCCGGCGGGGCCCAATGAGCAGTTCTTC.